The 17 T cell receptor beta chains in this list originate from one sample, sequenced in a study of CD8 T cells in Susac syndrome. Reverse transcription of about 0.45 to 1 ug RNA was performed with random hexamers. TCRdb reprocessed the immunoSEQ multiplex PCR reads with MiXCR, giving one entry per CDR3 protein. The sample contains hundreds of thousands of distinct CDR3 sequences, nearly 97% of which appear only once. Sequencing was carried out using CD4+ T cells from PBMCs. These receptors originate from a human donor with multiple sclerosis.

The V and J genes are TRBV20-1 and TRBJ2-3; 11 bases align to TRBD2. The CDR3 spans 14 residues. Germline V CDR1 and CDR2: DFQATT, SNEGSKA (reference sequence). J gave up 7 bases and V 6 bases, and 9 bases lay outside the gene matches. The CDR3 bases are TGCAGTGCCAAACTAGCGGGAGCGGGAAATACGCAGTATTTT. Translating gives CSAKLAGAGNTQYF.

The CDR3 reads CASSLPPPKLFGELFF. The DNA for the CDR3 is TGCGCCAGCAGCCTCCCGCCCCCTAAGTTGTTCGGGGAGCTGTTTTTT. V gene TRBV5-1 combines with J gene TRBJ2-2, with D unclear. V shed 4 bases and J shed 7 bases, with 20 bases lying between them. The CDR3 is 16 residues long. Germline V CDR1 and CDR2: SGHRS, YFSETQ.

This chain links TRBV6-6 with TRBJ2-5; TRBD2 might be the D (6 bases). The germline V and J ends were trimmed by 3 bases and 3 bases, with 14 bases remaining between them. Looked up from germline, CDR1 is MNHNY and CDR2 is SVGAGI (reference sequence). CDR3 length equals 15 residues. The CDR3 region has the DNA TGTGCCAGCAGTTATTGGGCGGGGAGAGAAGAGACCCAGTACTTC. It translates to CASSYWAGREETQYF.

This chain uses TRBV6-5 with TRBJ1-1; D not certain. Germline assignment: CDR1 MNHEY and CDR2 SVGAGI. V was trimmed by 2 bases and J by 2 bases, leaving 6 bases between them. The CDR3 loop spans 13 amino acids. The CDR3 loop reads CASSYQVNTEAFF. DNA of the CDR3: TGTGCCAGCAGTTACCAGGTTAACACTGAAGCTTTCTTT.

CDR3 nucleotide sequence: TGTGCCAGCAAGGAACAGGGTTCGCCTCAGCCCCAGCATTTT. Protein: CASKEQGSPQPQHF. The chain employs TRBV6-5 and TRBJ1-5; perhaps TRBD1 as D (6 bases). Germline lookup yields CDR1 MNHEY and CDR2 SVGAGI. This CDR3 contains 14 residues. The V end was cut by 7 bases, the J end by 6 bases, with 16 bases between.

V and J are TRBV9 and TRBJ2-2; D not certain. The ends were cut back, 2 bases at V and 4 bases at J, with 6 bases in the middle. The germline CDR1 and CDR2 sequences are SGDLS and YYNGEE. This CDR3 is built from 13 residues. The CDR3 reads CASSVDGTGELFF. The CDR3 DNA reads TGTGCCAGCAGCGTGGACGGCACCGGGGAGCTGTTTTTT.

The chain recombines TRBV30 with TRBJ2-7; no firm D call. With 2 bases removed from V and 0 bases from J, the gap between germline ends came to 11 bases. CDR1 and CDR2 from the germline V gene are GTSNPN and SVGIG (reference sequence). The CDR3 is 14 residues long. The CDR3 here is CAWSRRPSSYEQYF. The CDR3, as DNA: TGTGCCTGGAGTCGAAGGCCTAGCTCCTACGAGCAGTACTTC.

The gene calls are TRBV28 and TRBJ1-4, with D possibly TRBD1 on 5 matching bases. This CDR3 contains 15 residues. V was trimmed by 5 bases and J by 11 bases, leaving 21 bases between them. Germline CDR1 is MDHEN and CDR2 is SYDVKM. The CDR3 sequence is CASSGHGEGRGKLFF. The CDR3, as DNA: TGTGCCAGCAGTGGTCACGGGGAGGGGCGAGGGAAACTGTTTTTT.

The J gene is TRBJ1-6, the V gene TRBV18; 10 bases agree with TRBD1. The CDR3 extends over 14 amino acids. V shed 5 bases, J shed 10 bases, and the junction held 5 bases outside the gene matches. In germline, CDR1 is KGHSH, CDR2 LQKENI. The CDR3 reads CASSKGQGDSPLHF. In DNA form, the CDR3 reads TGTGCCAGCTCAAAAGGACAGGGGGACTCACCCCTCCACTTT. The whole variable domain, remainder taken from reference TRBV18 and TRBJ1-6, is NAGVMQNPRHLVRRRGQEARLRCSPMKGHSHVYWYRQLPEEGLKFMVYLQKENIIDESGMPKERFSAEFPKEGPSILRIQQVVRGDSAAYFCASSKGQGDSPLHFGNGTRLTVT.

This clonotype was seen a single time. J is TRBJ2-7 and V is TRBV6-6; the D is unclear. The CDR3 has 14 amino acids. V lost 1 base and J lost 0, with 7 bases in between. CDR1 and CDR2 from the germline V gene are MNHNY and SVGAGI (reference sequence). The CDR3 protein is CASSYLHISYEQYF. CDR3 coding DNA: TGTGCCAGCAGTTACTTACACATCTCCTACGAGCAGTACTTC.

In this sample, this clonotype turned up a few times. This chain connects TRBV11-2 to TRBJ2-7; no reliable D call. Trimming left V 1 base short and J 2 bases short, with 6 bases between. Germline CDR1 is SGHAT and CDR2 is FQNNGV. The CDR3 has 13 residues. In DNA form, the CDR3 reads TGTGCCAGCAGCTTAGGGGCTCCCTACGAGCAGTACTTC. Protein: CASSLGAPYEQYF.

This clonotype was seen only once. This sequence joins TRBV20-1 and TRBJ2-3; 11 nucleotides line up with TRBD2. There are 16 residues in the CDR3. The V segment lost 0 bases and the J segment 2 bases; nucleotides outside the gene matches: 4. CDR1 DFQATT and CDR2 SNEGSKA come from the germline V gene (reference sequence). CDR3 protein: CSAREASGGHTDTQYF. In DNA form, the CDR3 reads TGCAGTGCTAGAGAGGCTAGCGGGGGGCACACAGATACGCAGTATTTT.

This chain uses TRBV11-2 with TRBJ2-7; D may be TRBD1 or TRBD2 (5 bases each). V was clipped by 1 base and J by 4 bases, with 17 bases between them. Germline CDR1 SGHAT, CDR2 FQNNGV. The CDR3 spans 16 residues. The CDR3 sequence: CASSLVATAGRYEQYF. CDR3 nucleotides: TGTGCCAGCAGCTTAGTGGCTACGGCAGGGAGATACGAGCAGTACTTC.

The V gene is TRBV23-1, the J gene TRBJ1-5, with 8 bases aligning to TRBD1. TRBV23-1 falls under the ORF class, with uncertain function. This CDR3 has 18 amino acids. With 3 bases clipped from V and 1 base from J, the junction kept 11 bases outside the gene matches. Here the CDR3 DNA reads TGCGCCAGCAGTCACGCAGTTGGACAGGGTATGAGCAATCAGCCCCAGCATTTT. It encodes CASSHAVGQGMSNQPQHF.

The V call is TRBV9, the J call TRBJ2-7; D possibly uses TRBD1 or TRBD2 (5 bases each). CDR1 is SGDLS, CDR2 YYNGEE, per germline. The CDR3 consists of 14 residues. Trimming removed 0 bases at V and 5 bases at J, with 12 bases between. The CDR3 loop reads CASSVAGHADEQYF. As DNA, the CDR3 is TGTGCCAGCAGCGTAGCGGGGCATGCGGACGAGCAGTACTTC.

The chain has TRBV30 and TRBJ1-1; no clear D. Trimming removed 5 bases at V and 4 bases at J, with 14 bases between. Germline V lookup: CDR1 GTSNPN, CDR2 SVGIG (reference sequence). This CDR3 is built from 13 residues. The DNA for the CDR3 is TGTGCCTGGGTGCTCGGGTACTCCACTGAAGCTTTCTTT. The encoded protein is CAWVLGYSTEAFF. The whole variable domain, remainder taken from reference TRBV30 and TRBJ1-1, is SQTIHQWPATLVQPVGSPLSLECTVEGTSNPNLYWYRQAAGRGLQLLFYSVGIGQISSEVPQNLSASRPQDRQFILSSKKLLLSDSGFYLCAWVLGYSTEAFFGQGTRLTVV.

The chain couples TRBV9 to TRBJ2-1; TRBD1 matches at 7 bases. The CDR3 runs to 18 residues. CDR1 is SGDLS, CDR2 YYNGEE, per germline. Unmatched junction bases numbered 12, after V lost 2 bases and J lost 1 base. CDR3 loop: CASSVFFGDRASYNEQFF. DNA of the CDR3: TGTGCCAGCAGCGTCTTCTTTGGGGACAGAGCATCCTACAATGAGCAGTTCTTC.